The 2 T cell receptor beta chains presented below share a single source sample, sequenced in a study of T cell responses to AZD1222 COVID-19 vaccine. TCRdb keeps only in-frame clones here, not all; method: immunoSEQ multiplex PCR. The sample lists roughly 160,000 clones, 90% to 95% occurring once. This material consisted of peripheral blood, taken 28 days after the second AZD1222 dose. The receptors were gathered from an adult who received the AZD1222 COVID-19 vaccine.

The CDR3 protein is CASSYSGQGRTDTQYF. The CDR3 coding sequence is TGTGCCAGCAGTTACAGCGGGCAAGGACGCACAGATACGCAGTATTTT. The chain has TRBV6-2 or TRBV6-3 and TRBJ2-3; a possible D gene is TRBD2 (6 bases). Germline CDR1 is MNHEY and CDR2 is SVGEGT. V was cut by 2 bases and J by 1 base, with 13 bases left in between. CDR3 length: 16 amino acids.

About this clone: The sample carries other DNA sequences with the same CDR3. DNA for the CDR3: TGCGCCAGCAGCTTGGACGGGAGTTCTGGAAACACCATATATTTT. This translates into CASSLDGSSGNTIYF. This chain uses TRBV5-1 with TRBJ1-3; D call uncertain. V was trimmed by 0 bases and J by 1 base, leaving 8 bases between them. CDR3 size: 15 residues. CDR1 SGHRS and CDR2 YFSETQ come from the germline V gene.